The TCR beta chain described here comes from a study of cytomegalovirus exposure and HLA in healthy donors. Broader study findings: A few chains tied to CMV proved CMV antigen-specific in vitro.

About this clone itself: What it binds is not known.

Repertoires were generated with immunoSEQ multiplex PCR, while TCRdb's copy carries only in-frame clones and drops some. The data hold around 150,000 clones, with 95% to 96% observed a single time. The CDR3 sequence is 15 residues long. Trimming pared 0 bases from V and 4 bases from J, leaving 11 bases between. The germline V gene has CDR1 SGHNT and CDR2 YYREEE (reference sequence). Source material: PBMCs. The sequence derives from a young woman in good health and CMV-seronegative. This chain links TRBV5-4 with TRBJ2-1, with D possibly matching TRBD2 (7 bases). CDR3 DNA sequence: TGTGCCAGCAGCTTGGGCGGGGGCTATTACAATGAGCAGTTCTTC. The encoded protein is CASSLGGGYYNEQFF. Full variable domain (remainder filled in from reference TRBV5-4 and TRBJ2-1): ETGVTQSPTHLIKTRGQQVTLRCSSQSGHNTVSWYQQALGQGPQFIFQYYREEENGRGNFPPRFSGLQFPNYSSELNVNALELDDSALYLCASSLGGGYYNEQFFGPGTRLTVL.